The 3 T cell receptor beta chains presented below share a single source sample, sequenced in a study of T cell responses to AZD1222 COVID-19 vaccine. This table comes from immunoSEQ multiplex PCR, and its TCRdb copy is limited to in-frame clones, with some not included. This sample yields around 80,000 clones, of which 86% are seen a single time; 8.5% to 9% belongs to the top ten. The input for sequencing was peripheral blood, taken on day 0 of AZD1222 vaccination. These receptors were taken from an adult in good health.

The rearrangement uses TRBV30 and TRBJ2-4; 8 bases agree with TRBD2. This CDR3 comprises 12 residues. The V segment lost 7 bases and the J segment 6 bases; nucleotides outside the gene matches: 5. Germline V gene lookup returns CDR1 GTSNPN and CDR2 SVGIG (reference sequence). Here the CDR3 reads CAYSRGGNIQYF. CDR3 nucleotides: TGTGCCTACTCCCGGGGGGGAAACATTCAGTACTTC.

This chain uses TRBV7-3 with TRBJ1-6, with TRBD1 matching 7 bases. Losses at the gene ends were 2 bases for V and 7 bases for J; bases not matched to a gene: 5. The CDR3 has 15 amino acids. Germline loops: CDR1 SGHTA, CDR2 FQGTGA. CDR3 in amino acids: CASSLQAGGNSPLHF. The CDR3 nucleotides are TGTGCCAGCAGCTTACAGGCAGGGGGGAATTCACCCCTCCACTTT.

This clone was detected a few times. The chain combines TRBV7-8 with TRBJ2-5, with D perhaps matching TRBD1 or TRBD2 (5 bases each). The germline V gene has CDR1 SGHVS and CDR2 FQNEAQ. The V gene lost 3 bases and the J gene lost 4 bases, with 15 bases spanning the gap. The CDR3 runs 15 residues. CDR3 sequence reads: CASSFRDQPGETQYF. For the CDR3, the DNA is TGTGCCAGCAGCTTTCGGGACCAGCCGGGAGAGACCCAGTACTTC. The full variable domain, in which reference TRBV7-8 and TRBJ2-5 provide the parts outside the CDR3, is GAGVSQSPRYKVAKRGQDVALRCDPISGHVSLFWYQQALGQGPEFLTYFQNEAQLDKSGLPSDRFFAERPEGSVSTLKIQRTQQEDSAVYLCASSFRDQPGETQYFGPGTRLLVL.